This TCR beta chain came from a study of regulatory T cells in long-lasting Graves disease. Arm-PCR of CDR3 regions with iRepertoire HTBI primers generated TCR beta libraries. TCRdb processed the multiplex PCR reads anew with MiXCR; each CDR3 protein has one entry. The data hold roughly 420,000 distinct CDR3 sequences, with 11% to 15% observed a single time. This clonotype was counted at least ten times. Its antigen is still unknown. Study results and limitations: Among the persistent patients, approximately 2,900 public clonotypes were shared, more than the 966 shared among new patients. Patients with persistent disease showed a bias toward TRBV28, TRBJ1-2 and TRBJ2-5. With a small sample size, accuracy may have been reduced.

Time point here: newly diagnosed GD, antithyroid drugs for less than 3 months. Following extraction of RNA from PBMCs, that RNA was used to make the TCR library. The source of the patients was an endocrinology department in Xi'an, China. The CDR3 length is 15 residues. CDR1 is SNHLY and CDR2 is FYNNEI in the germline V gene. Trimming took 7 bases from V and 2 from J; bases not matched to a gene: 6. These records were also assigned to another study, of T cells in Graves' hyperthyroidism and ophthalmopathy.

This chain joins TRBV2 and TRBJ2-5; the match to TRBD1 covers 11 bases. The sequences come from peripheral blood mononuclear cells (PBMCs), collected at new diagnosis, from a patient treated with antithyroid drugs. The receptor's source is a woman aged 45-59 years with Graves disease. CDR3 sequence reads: CASTAGQGEQETQYF. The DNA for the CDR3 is TGTGCCAGCACGGCGGGACAGGGGGAACAAGAGACCCAGTACTTC.